The 2 T cell receptor beta chains listed next were all sequenced from one sample in a study of blood T cells in healthy people across ages. Alongside a J-beta primer mix, a sample-barcoded 5' primer served in a second PCR lasting roughly 6 to 11 cycles. TCRdb reanalysed the 5' RACE reads using MiXCR and keeps one entry per CDR3 protein. Here the sample spans about 930,000 distinct CDR3 sequences, roughly 29% being singletons. The same specimen was also included in a second study, on T cells of mothers and their children.

Sequencing was carried out using blood. The source of these receptors is a woman between 40 and 50 years old in good health.

This clonotype was observed a handful of times. A much larger clone sits a single nucleotide away, making a read error possible. The chain couples TRBV7-6 to TRBJ1-6, with D perhaps TRBD1 (5 bases). This CDR3 comprises 13 residues. Germline lookup yields CDR1 SGHVS and CDR2 FNYEAQ. CDR3 in amino acids: CASSSGGGSPPHF. CDR3 sequence (DNA): TGTGCCAGCAGCTCGGGCGGGGGGTCACCCCCCCACTTT.

The chain has TRBV12-3 or TRBV12-4 and TRBJ2-7; 10 bases are shared with TRBD1. V shed 6 bases, J shed 7 bases, and the junction held 12 bases outside the gene matches. The CDR3 length is 15 residues. CDR3 protein: CASRADRGQGNEQYF. CDR3 in DNA: TGTGCCAGCAGGGCCGACAGGGGGCAAGGAAATGAGCAGTACTTC.